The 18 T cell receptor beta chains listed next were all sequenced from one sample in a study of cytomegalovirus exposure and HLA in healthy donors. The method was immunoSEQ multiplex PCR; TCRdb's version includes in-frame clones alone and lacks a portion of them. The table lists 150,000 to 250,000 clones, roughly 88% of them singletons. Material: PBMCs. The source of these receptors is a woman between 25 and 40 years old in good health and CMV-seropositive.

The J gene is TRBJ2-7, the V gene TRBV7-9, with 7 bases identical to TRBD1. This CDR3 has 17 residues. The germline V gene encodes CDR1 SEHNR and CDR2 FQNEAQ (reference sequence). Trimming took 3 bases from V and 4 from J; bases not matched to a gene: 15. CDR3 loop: CASSFPSSGTEPYEQYF. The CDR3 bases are TGTGCCAGCAGCTTCCCGAGCTCCGGGACAGAGCCTTACGAGCAGTACTTC.

The CDR3 loop reads CAISGDTAYEQYF. CDR3 in DNA: TGTGCCATCAGTGGGGACACCGCCTACGAGCAGTACTTC. V usage is TRBV10-3 and J usage is TRBJ2-7; weak D call: TRBD1 (6 bases). The V and J ends lost 4 bases and 2 bases respectively, with 9 bases between them. From germline, CDR1 is ENHRY and CDR2 SYGVKD. The CDR3 is made up of 13 amino acids.

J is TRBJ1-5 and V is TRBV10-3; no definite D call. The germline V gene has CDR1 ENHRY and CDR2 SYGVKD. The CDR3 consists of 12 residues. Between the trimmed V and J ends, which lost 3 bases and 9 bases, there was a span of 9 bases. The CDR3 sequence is CAISDSPVPQHF. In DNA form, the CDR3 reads TGTGCCATCAGTGACTCCCCAGTGCCCCAGCATTTT.

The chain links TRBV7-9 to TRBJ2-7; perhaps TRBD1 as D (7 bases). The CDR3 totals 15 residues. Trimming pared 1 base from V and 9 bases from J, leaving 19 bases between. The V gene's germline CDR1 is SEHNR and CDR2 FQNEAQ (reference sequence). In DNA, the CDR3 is TGTGCCAGCAGCTTAGGTACGGAGACAGGGAGGCGGCAGTACTTC. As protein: CASSLGTETGRRQYF.

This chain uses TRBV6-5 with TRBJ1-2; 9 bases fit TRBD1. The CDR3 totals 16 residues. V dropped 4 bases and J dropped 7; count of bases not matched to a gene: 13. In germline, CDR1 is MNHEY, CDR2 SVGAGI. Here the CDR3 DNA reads TGTGCCAGCAGTTCGGAAATAGGGACAGGGCTACGTGGCTACACCTTC. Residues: CASSSEIGTGLRGYTF.

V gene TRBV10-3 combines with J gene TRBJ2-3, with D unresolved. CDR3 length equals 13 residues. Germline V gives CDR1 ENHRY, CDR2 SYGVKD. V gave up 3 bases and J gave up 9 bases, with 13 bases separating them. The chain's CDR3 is CAISDGGSQTQYF. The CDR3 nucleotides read TGTGCCATCAGTGATGGCGGTTCCCAGACGCAGTATTTT.

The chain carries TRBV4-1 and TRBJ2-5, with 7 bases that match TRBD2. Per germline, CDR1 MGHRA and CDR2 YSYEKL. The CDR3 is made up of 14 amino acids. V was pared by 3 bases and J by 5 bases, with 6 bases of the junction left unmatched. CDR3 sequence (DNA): TGCGCCAGCAGCCAGGGGCCCGGGAGGGAGACCCAGTACTTC. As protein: CASSQGPGRETQYF.

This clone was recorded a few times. The CDR3 DNA reads as TGCGCCAGCAGTGACCGCCCCGACCGGAGGGAAAAACTGTTTTTT. Protein sequence: CASSDRPDRREKLFF. The chain employs TRBV10-2 and TRBJ1-4; D not resolved. The V end lost 3 bases, the J end lost 8 bases, and 16 bases lay between the germline ends. The CDR3 is made up of 15 amino acids. CDR1 is WSHSY, CDR2 SAAADI, per germline.

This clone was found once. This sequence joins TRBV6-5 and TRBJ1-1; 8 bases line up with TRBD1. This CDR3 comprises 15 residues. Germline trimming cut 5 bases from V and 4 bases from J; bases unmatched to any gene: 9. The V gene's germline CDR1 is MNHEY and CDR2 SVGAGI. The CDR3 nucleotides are TGTGCCAGCAGTCCAGCCGGACAGGGACTCACTGAAGCTTTCTTT. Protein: CASSPAGQGLTEAFF.

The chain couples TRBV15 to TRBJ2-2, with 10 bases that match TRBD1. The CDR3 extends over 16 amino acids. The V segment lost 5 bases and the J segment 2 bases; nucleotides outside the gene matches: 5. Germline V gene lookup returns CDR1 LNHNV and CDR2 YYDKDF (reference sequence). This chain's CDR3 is CATSLDRGINTGELFF. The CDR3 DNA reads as TGTGCCACCAGCTTGGACAGGGGGATCAACACCGGGGAGCTGTTTTTT.

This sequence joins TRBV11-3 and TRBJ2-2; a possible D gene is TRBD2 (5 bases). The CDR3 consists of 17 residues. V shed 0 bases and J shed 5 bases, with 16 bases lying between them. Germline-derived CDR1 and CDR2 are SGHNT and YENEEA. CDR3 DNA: TGTGCCAGCAGCTTAGAGATTCTTGGACTCCGGACCGGGGAGCTGTTTTTT. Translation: CASSLEILGLRTGELFF.

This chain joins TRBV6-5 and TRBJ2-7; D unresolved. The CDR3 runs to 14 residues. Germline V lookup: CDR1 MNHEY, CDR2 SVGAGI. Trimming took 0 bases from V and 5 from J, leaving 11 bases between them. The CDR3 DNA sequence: TGTGCCAGCAGTTACTCGAACCTAGGAGACGAGCAGTACTTC. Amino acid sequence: CASSYSNLGDEQYF.

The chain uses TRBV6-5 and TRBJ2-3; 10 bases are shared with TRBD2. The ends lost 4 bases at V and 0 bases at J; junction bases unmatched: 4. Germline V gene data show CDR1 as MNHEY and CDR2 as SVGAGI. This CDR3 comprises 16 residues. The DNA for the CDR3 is TGTGCCAGCAGTTCGGGACTAGCGCCTAGCACAGATACGCAGTATTTT. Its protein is CASSSGLAPSTDTQYF.

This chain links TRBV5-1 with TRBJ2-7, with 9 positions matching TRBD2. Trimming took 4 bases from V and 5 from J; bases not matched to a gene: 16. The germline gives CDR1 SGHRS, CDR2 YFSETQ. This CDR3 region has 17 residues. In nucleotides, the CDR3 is TGCGCCAGCAGCCCAGGGACAGTTGGTAGCGGGAGACACGAGCAGTACTTC. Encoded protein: CASSPGTVGSGRHEQYF. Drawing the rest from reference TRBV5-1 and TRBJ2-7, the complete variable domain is KAGVTQTPRYLIKTRGQQVTLSCSPISGHRSVSWYQQTPGQGLQFLFEYFSETQRNKGNFPGRFSGRQFSNSRSEMNVSTLELGDSALYLCASSPGTVGSGRHEQYFGPGTRLTVT.

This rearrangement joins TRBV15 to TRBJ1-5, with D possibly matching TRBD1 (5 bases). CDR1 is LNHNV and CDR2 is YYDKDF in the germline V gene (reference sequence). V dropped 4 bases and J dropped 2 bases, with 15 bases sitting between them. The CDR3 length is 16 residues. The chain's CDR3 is CATSNLQGRGNQPQHF. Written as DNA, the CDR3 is TGTGCCACCAGCAACTTGCAGGGAAGGGGCAATCAGCCCCAGCATTTT. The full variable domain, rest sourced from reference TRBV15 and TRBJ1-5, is DAMVIQNPRYQVTQFGKPVTLSCSQTLNHNVMYWYQQKSSQAPKLLFHYYDKDFNNEADTPDNFQSRRPNTSFCFLDIRSPGLGDTAMYLCATSNLQGRGNQPQHFGDGTRLSIL.

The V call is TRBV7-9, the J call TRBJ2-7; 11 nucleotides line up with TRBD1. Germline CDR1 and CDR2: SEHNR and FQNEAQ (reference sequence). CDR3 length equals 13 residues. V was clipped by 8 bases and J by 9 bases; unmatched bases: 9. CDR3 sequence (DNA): TGTGCCAGCGCGGGACAGGGGGGCTTTGGGCAGTACTTC. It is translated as CASAGQGGFGQYF.

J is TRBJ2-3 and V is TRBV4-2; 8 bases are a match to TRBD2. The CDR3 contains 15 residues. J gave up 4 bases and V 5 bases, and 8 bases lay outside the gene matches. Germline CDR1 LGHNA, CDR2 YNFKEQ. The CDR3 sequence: CASSSAGDVSDTQYF. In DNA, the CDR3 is TGTGCCAGCAGCTCAGCGGGAGACGTCTCAGATACGCAGTATTTT.

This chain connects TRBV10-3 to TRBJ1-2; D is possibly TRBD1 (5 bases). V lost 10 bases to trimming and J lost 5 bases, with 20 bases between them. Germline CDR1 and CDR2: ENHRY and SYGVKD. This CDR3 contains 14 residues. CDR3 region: CATYDSRGPYGYTF. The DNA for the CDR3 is TGTGCCACCTACGACAGCCGAGGCCCTTATGGCTACACCTTC.